Listed here is a single TCR beta chain. Its specificity is unknown. Germline values: CDR1 MNHEY, CDR2 SVGAGI. Trimming removed 4 bases from V and 4 bases from J; junction bases left unmatched: 8. The CDR3 is 16 amino acids. ViraFEST used viral peptide pools to expand antigen-specific CD4+ T cells before sequencing. Following 10 days of culture, CD4+ T cells were isolated. Vaccine recipients lacked prior SARS-CoV-2 infection and had negative nucleocapsid antibodies. The data derive from a study of vaccination effects on CD4 cells after COVID-19. Some clones are missing from TCRdb's copy, which holds only in-frame ones; the method was immunoSEQ multiplex PCR. This table holds under 45,000 clones, over 60% found once. General study points: The study got few convalescent patients and did not collect any early post-infection timepoints. Marked clonal contraction was seen late after vaccination (in both infection- and vaccine-induced clones).

The rearrangement joins TRBV6-5 to TRBJ1-3; 9 nucleotides align to TRBD1. The clonotype comes from a human donor who received a COVID-19 vaccine. The sample here was CD4+ T cells from PBMCs cultured with HCoV-NL63 spike peptides, taken before COVID-19 vaccination. CDR3 sequence: CASSSVGTGKGNTIYF. For the CDR3, the DNA is TGTGCCAGCAGTTCCGTCGGGACAGGGAAAGGAAACACCATATATTTT.